This TCR beta chain originates from a study of blood T cell repertoires in COVID-19. Turning to the study itself: T cells, B-cell-depleted T cells, or PBMCs supplied cDNA or gDNA.

Trimming cost V 6 bases and J 8 bases; bases outside gene matches: 12. This CDR3 region has 14 residues. Germline CDR1 is LGHNT and CDR2 is FRNRAP. Per the study methods: Nucleated cell counts were estimated from reference gene primer amplification. The table came from immunoSEQ multiplex PCR; TCRdb's copy has only in-frame clones and leaves some out. V, J and clone size derive from that table, while D and trimming were established from the DNA sequence. The sample records fewer than 250,000 clones, approximately 88% being singletons. In terms of age and location, participants ranged from about 18 to 95 years and lived in about two dozen US areas. All recovered Cohort 3 donors got two negative PCRs, got clearance, or saw symptom resolution.

This sequence was found in a woman under 40 who had recovered from COVID-19. The source material was PBMCs or T cells enriched from blood (not recorded which). The chain uses TRBV12-5 and TRBJ1-2, with 7 positions matching TRBD1. CDR3 in amino acids: CASGPQGGVYGYTF. Written as DNA, the CDR3 is TGTGCTAGTGGCCCCCAGGGGGGAGTCTACGGCTACACCTTC.